The 20 T cell receptor beta chains listed next were all sequenced from one sample in a study of T cells in Graves' hyperthyroidism and ophthalmopathy. Amplified TCR beta CDR3 regions came from RNA transcripts. The primer set for the first-round RT-PCR of the TCR CDR3 was HTBI. From the multiplex PCR reads, TCRdb called clonotypes with MiXCR, one entry per CDR3 protein. The sample has 250,000 to 300,000 distinct CDR3 sequences, roughly 14% seen once; the top ten hold about an eighth. Sequencing was carried out using blood. All receptors come from a woman in her forties with Graves' hyperthyroidism that later progressed to Graves' ophthalmopathy.

Ten or more counts support this clonotype. V gene TRBV2 combines with J gene TRBJ2-1, with 8 bases that match TRBD2. CDR1 and CDR2 from the germline V gene are SNHLY and FYNNEI. The CDR3 spans 15 residues. V lost 1 base to trimming and J lost 8 bases; unmatched junction nucleotides: 7. This CDR3 reads CASSEGSGSGHEQFF. The CDR3, as DNA: TGTGCCAGCAGTGAAGGGAGCGGGAGCGGGCATGAGCAGTTCTTC.

The sample holds many counts of this clonotype. This chain uses TRBV28 with TRBJ1-5, with D possibly being TRBD1 (6 bases). Trimming cost V 7 bases and J 7 bases, with 17 bases left between them. Germline V CDR1 and CDR2: MDHEN, SYDVKM. The CDR3 sequence is 14 residues long. The CDR3 loop is CASTPEMGAQPQHF. The CDR3 nucleotides read TGTGCCAGCACCCCGGAGATGGGGGCCCAGCCCCAGCATTTT.

Many counts were recorded for this clonotype. V and J are TRBV27 and TRBJ2-7; possibly TRBD1 for D (5 bases). The length of the CDR3 is 15 residues. The V gene lost 3 bases and the J gene lost 4 bases, with 16 bases spanning the gap. Germline CDR1 MNHEY, CDR2 SMNVEV (reference sequence). CDR3 DNA sequence: TGTGCCAGCAGTTTCCGAACAGGTCAGAGTTACGAGCAGTACTTC. The encoded protein is CASSFRTGQSYEQYF.

In its sample, this clonotype was seen many times. J is TRBJ1-1 and V is TRBV9, with D possibly matching TRBD1 (5 bases). The CDR3 runs 14 residues. Between the trimmed V and J ends, which lost 3 bases and 1 base, there was a span of 10 bases. CDR1 and CDR2 from the germline V gene are SGDLS and YYNGEE. CDR3 amino acids: CASSAGLTNTEAFF. CDR3 nucleotide sequence: TGTGCCAGCAGCGCGGGACTGACGAACACTGAAGCTTTCTTT.

In regard to this clonotype: Being one base from a much bigger clone, this may be a read error. The chain couples TRBV19 to TRBJ2-1, with D perhaps TRBD2 (5 bases). CDR1 and CDR2 from the germline V gene are LNHDA and SQIVND (reference sequence). The CDR3 runs 14 residues. This CDR3 is CASRAGVVHNEQSF. In nucleotides, the CDR3 is TGTGCCAGTCGCGCGGGTGTCGTCCACAATGAGCAGTCCTTC.

The chain combines TRBV12-3 or TRBV12-4 with TRBJ1-2; 9 bases are shared with TRBD1. The CDR3 sequence is 14 residues long. V dropped 7 bases and J dropped 6; count of bases not matched to a gene: 9. CDR3 sequence reads: CASIDSGTGNGYTF. The CDR3 region has the DNA TGTGCCAGCATCGATTCCGGGACAGGGAATGGCTACACCTTC.

This clonotype was found many times. The V and J genes are TRBV2 and TRBJ1-1; D gene unclear. Germline V gene lookup returns CDR1 SNHLY and CDR2 FYNNEI. The V gene lost 7 bases and the J gene lost 6 bases, with 18 bases spanning the gap. The CDR3 has 14 amino acids. The CDR3 sequence: CASINITPPPEAFF. DNA of the CDR3: TGTGCCAGCATAAACATTACCCCTCCCCCTGAAGCTTTCTTT. Drawing the rest from reference TRBV2 and TRBJ1-1, the complete variable domain is EPEVTQTPSHQVTQMGQEVILRCVPISNHLYFYWYRQILGQKVEFLVSFYNNEISEKSEIFDDQFSVERPDGSNFTLKIRSTKLEDSAMYFCASINITPPPEAFFGQGTRLTVV.

This clonotype appeared many times. V is TRBV4-2 and J is TRBJ1-1; D unresolved. Germline V gene sequence: CDR1 LGHNA, CDR2 YNFKEQ. The CDR3 has 11 amino acids. V gave up 0 bases and J gave up 11 bases, with 7 bases separating them. The CDR3 reads CASSQEGWAFF. The CDR3 bases are TGTGCCAGCAGCCAAGAAGGATGGGCTTTCTTT.

J is TRBJ2-2 and V is TRBV15; D might be TRBD1 or TRBD2, each matching 5 bases. The CDR3 runs to 16 residues. The V gene's germline CDR1 is LNHNV and CDR2 YYDKDF (reference sequence). Trimming removed 1 base at V and 1 base at J, with 10 bases between. In DNA, the CDR3 is TGTGCCACCAGCAGAGGGTGGGGGAAGAACACCGGGGAGCTGTTTTTT. Protein: CATSRGWGKNTGELFF.

At least ten counts were recorded for this clonotype. The J gene is TRBJ2-7, the V gene TRBV6-1; D is undetermined. CDR3 length equals 13 residues. Trimming pared 5 bases from V and 5 bases from J, leaving 13 bases between. Germline loops: CDR1 MNHNS, CDR2 SASEGT. The CDR3 spells CASSSRLNHEQYF. As DNA, the CDR3 is TGTGCCAGCAGTTCCCGCCTCAACCACGAGCAGTACTTC.

This clonotype has at least ten counts. This chain uses TRBV5-6 with TRBJ2-1; D possibly corresponds to TRBD1 (5 bases). Germline values: CDR1 SGHDT, CDR2 YYEEEE. The V end lost 3 bases, the J end lost 5 bases, and 18 bases lay between the germline ends. This CDR3 is 16 amino acids long. CDR3 sequence: CASSSMDILNHNEQFF. The CDR3 region has the DNA TGTGCCAGCAGCTCGATGGACATCCTAAATCACAATGAGCAGTTCTTC.

This clonotype has a count of ten or more. The chain employs TRBV4-2 and TRBJ2-7; D ambiguous. Per the germline V gene, CDR1 is LGHNA and CDR2 is YNFKEQ. V was trimmed by 2 bases and J by 1 base, leaving 3 bases between them. This CDR3 region has 12 residues. In DNA, the CDR3 is TGTGCCAGCAGCCAAAATTCCTACGAGCAGTACTTC. Its translation is CASSQNSYEQYF.

This clonotype was counted ten times or more. CDR3 coding DNA: TGTGCCAGCAGTGCTCAGGGAAAAGGGCCCCTCCACTTT. It specifies CASSAQGKGPLHF. The chain employs TRBV2 and TRBJ1-6; weak D call: TRBD1 (5 bases). With 4 bases removed from V and 13 bases from J, the gap between germline ends came to 14 bases. The length of the CDR3 is 13 residues. Germline V gene sequence: CDR1 SNHLY, CDR2 FYNNEI.

This chain links TRBV5-1 with TRBJ2-5, with a possible D match to TRBD1 (5 bases). CDR3 length: 13 amino acids. Trimming removed 4 bases from V and 5 bases from J, with 12 bases in between. The germline CDR1 and CDR2 sequences are SGHRS and YFSETQ. Here the CDR3 DNA reads TGCGCCAGCAGCCGCAGGGTGCGGGAGACCCAGTACTTC. It codes for CASSRRVRETQYF.

This clonotype was detected ten times or more. CDR3 DNA: TGTGCCAGCAGCCGCGTAAATGAGCAGTTCTTC. Its protein is CASSRVNEQFF. The J gene is TRBJ2-1, the V gene TRBV3-1; D unclear. CDR1 is LGHDT, CDR2 YNNKEL, per germline (reference sequence). V shed 4 bases and J shed 7 bases, with 5 bases lying between them. CDR3 length equals 11 residues.

The sample holds many counts of this clonotype. The rearrangement links TRBV5-1 to TRBJ2-7; 8 bases map to TRBD2. J lost 7 bases, V lost 0 bases, and 9 bases had no gene match. CDR1 is SGHRS and CDR2 is YFSETQ in the germline V gene. This CDR3 contains 15 residues. The DNA of the CDR3 is TGCGCCAGCAGCTTGGCCGAGGTAGCGGGACATGAGCAGTACTTC. Protein: CASSLAEVAGHEQYF.

The chain uses TRBV19 and TRBJ1-1, with 7 bases aligning to TRBD1. J lost 7 bases, V lost 5 bases, and 13 bases had no gene match. Germline CDR1 reads LNHDA; CDR2 reads SQIVND (reference sequence). The CDR3 extends over 15 amino acids. CDR3 DNA: TGTGCCAGTAGTCCCAGACAGGGCCAAACGGGTGAAGCTTTCTTT. Amino acid sequence: CASSPRQGQTGEAFF.

This clonotype appeared a few times. The J gene is TRBJ1-4, the V gene TRBV20-1; D ambiguous. V lost 4 bases, J lost 0 bases, and 6 bases lay in between. The CDR3 length is 13 residues. Germline CDR1 reads DFQATT; CDR2 reads SNEGSKA (reference sequence). The DNA for the CDR3 is TGCAGTGCTAATCAAGCAACTAATGAAAAACTGTTTTTT. This sequence encodes CSANQATNEKLFF.

This clonotype was observed many times. V usage is TRBV12-3 or TRBV12-4 and J usage is TRBJ1-1; no clear D. The length of the CDR3 is 11 residues. The V end lost 5 bases, the J end lost 8 bases, and 9 bases lay between the germline ends. The DNA of the CDR3 is TGTGCCAGCAGTCTTGAAGGAGAAGCTTTCTTT. Its protein is CASSLEGEAFF.

The chain has TRBV14 and TRBJ2-1, with D uncertain. V was trimmed by 1 base and J by 0 bases, leaving 4 bases between them. Germline V gives CDR1 SGHDN, CDR2 FVKESK. The CDR3 has 14 residues. The CDR3 spells CASSQAGSYNEQFF. The CDR3, as DNA: TGTGCCAGCAGCCAAGCAGGCTCCTACAATGAGCAGTTCTTC.